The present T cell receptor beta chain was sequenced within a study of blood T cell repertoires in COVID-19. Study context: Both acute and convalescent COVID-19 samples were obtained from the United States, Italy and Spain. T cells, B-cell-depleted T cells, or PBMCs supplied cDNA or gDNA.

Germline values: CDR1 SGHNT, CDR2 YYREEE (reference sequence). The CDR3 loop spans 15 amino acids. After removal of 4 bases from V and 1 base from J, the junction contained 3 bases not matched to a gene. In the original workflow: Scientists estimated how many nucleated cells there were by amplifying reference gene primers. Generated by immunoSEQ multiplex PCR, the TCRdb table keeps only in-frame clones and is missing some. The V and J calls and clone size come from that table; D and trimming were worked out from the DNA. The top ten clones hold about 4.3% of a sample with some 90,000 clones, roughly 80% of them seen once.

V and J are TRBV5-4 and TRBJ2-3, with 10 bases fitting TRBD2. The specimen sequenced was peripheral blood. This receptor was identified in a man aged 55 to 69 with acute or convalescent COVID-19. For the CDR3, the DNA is TGTGCCAGCAGCCGTAGCGGGGGGCGCACAGATACGCAGTATTTT. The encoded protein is CASSRSGGRTDTQYF.